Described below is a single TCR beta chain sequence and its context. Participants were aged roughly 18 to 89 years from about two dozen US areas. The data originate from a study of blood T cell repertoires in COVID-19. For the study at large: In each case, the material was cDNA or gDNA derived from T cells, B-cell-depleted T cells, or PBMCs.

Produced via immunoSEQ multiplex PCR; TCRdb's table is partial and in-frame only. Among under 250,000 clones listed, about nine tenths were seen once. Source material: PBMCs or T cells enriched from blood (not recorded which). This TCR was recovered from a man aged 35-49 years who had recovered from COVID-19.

CDR3 nucleotides: TGTGCCAGCAGCGTAGTGACAGGGGGCAGTAAAGAGACCCAGTACTTC. It encodes CASSVVTGGSKETQYF. This chain joins TRBV9 and TRBJ2-5, with 10 bases fitting TRBD1. J was trimmed by 3 bases and V by 0 bases; bases with no gene match: 5. This CDR3 comprises 16 residues. CDR1 SGDLS and CDR2 YYNGEE come from the germline V gene.